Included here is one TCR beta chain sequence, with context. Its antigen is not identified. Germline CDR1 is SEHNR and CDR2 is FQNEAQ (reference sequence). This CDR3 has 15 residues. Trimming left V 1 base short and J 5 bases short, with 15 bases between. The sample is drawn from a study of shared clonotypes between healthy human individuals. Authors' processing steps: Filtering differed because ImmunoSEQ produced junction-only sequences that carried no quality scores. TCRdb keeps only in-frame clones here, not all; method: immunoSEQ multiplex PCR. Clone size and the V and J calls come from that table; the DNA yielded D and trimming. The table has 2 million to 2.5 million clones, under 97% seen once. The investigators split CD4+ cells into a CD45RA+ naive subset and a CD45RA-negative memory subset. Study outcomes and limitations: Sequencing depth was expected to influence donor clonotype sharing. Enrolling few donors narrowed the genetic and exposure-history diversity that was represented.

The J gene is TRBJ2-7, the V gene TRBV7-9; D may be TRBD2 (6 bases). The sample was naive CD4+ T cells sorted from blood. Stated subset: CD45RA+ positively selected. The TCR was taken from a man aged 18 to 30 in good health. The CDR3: CASSLVLGEEHEQYF. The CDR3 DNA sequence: TGTGCCAGCAGCTTAGTTTTGGGGGAGGAGCACGAGCAGTACTTC.